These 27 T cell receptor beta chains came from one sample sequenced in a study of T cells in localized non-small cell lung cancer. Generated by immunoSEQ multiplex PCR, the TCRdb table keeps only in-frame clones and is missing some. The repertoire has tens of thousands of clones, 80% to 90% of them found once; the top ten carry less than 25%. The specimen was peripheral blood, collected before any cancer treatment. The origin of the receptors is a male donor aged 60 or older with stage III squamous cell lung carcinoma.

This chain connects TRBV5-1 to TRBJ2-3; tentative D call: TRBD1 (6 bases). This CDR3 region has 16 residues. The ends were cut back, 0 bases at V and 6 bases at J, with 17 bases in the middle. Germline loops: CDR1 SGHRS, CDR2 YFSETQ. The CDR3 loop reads CASSLVWRTVGDTQYF. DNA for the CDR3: TGCGCCAGCAGCTTGGTGTGGAGGACAGTAGGGGATACGCAGTATTTT.

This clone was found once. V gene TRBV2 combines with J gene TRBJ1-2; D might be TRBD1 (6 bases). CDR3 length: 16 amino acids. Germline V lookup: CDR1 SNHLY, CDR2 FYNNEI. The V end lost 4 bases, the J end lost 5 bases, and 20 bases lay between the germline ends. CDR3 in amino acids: CASSGGLPSQGYGYTF. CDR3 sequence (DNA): TGTGCCAGCAGTGGCGGACTACCATCCCAGGGGTATGGCTACACCTTC.

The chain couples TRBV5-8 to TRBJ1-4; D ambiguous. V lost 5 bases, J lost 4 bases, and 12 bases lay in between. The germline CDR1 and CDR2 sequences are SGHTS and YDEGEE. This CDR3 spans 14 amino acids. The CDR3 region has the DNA TGTGCCAGCAGTCAGCGGGCCCTTAATGAAAAACTGTTTTTT. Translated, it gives CASSQRALNEKLFF.

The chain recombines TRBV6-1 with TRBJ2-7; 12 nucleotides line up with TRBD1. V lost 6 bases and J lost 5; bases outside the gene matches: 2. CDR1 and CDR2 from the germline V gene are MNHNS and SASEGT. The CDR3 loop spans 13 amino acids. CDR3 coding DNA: TGTGCCAGCAGGGGACAGGGGGCCCACGAGCAGTACTTC. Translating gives CASRGQGAHEQYF.

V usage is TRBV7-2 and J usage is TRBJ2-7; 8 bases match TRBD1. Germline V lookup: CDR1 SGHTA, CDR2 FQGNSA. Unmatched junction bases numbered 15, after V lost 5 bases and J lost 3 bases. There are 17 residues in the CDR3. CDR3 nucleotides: TGTGCCAGCAGCCGAGCCCCCCGACAGGGGATTCACTACGAGCAGTACTTC. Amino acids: CASSRAPRQGIHYEQYF.

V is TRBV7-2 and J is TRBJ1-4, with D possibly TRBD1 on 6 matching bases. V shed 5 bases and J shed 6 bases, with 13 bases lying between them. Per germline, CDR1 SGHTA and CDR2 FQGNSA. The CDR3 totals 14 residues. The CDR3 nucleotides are TGTGCCAGCAGCACAGGGACTGCGGATGAAAAACTGTTTTTT. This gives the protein CASSTGTADEKLFF.

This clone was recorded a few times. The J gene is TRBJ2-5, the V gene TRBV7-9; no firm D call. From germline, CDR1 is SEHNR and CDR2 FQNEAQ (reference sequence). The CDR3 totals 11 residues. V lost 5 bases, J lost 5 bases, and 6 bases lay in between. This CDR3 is CASSNQETQYF. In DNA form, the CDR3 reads TGTGCCAGCAGCAATCAGGAGACCCAGTACTTC.

The CDR3, as DNA: TGTGCCAGCAGTTGGGGCTCATATGGCTACACCTTC. This codes for CASSWGSYGYTF. This chain connects TRBV28 to TRBJ1-2; D possibly corresponds to TRBD1 (5 bases). V lost 4 bases to trimming and J lost 5 bases, with 8 bases between them. The CDR3 runs to 12 residues. CDR1 and CDR2 from the germline V gene are MDHEN and SYDVKM.

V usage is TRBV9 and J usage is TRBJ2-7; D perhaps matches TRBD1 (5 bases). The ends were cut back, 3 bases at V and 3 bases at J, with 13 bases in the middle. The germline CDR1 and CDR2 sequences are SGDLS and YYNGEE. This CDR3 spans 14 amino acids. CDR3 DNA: TGTGCCAGCAGCGCCAACCCTCAGGGCTACGAGCAGTACTTC. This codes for CASSANPQGYEQYF.

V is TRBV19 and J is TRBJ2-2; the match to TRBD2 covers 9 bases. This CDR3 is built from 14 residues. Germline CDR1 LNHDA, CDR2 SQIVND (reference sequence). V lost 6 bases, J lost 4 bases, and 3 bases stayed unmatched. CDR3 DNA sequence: TGTGCCAGTAGCCTAGCGGGGATCACCGGGGAGCTGTTTTTT. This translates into CASSLAGITGELFF.

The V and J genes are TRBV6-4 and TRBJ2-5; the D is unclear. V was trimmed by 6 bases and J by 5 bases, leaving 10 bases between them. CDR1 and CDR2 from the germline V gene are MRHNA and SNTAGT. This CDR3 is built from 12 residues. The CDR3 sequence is CASSPSGETQYF. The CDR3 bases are TGTGCCAGCAGCCCCTCCGGGGAGACCCAGTACTTC.

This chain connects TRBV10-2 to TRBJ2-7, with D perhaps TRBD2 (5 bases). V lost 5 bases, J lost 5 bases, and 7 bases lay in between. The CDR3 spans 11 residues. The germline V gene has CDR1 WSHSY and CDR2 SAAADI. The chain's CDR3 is CASSIGDEQYV. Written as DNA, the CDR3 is TGCGCCAGCAGTATCGGGGACGAGCAGTACGTC.

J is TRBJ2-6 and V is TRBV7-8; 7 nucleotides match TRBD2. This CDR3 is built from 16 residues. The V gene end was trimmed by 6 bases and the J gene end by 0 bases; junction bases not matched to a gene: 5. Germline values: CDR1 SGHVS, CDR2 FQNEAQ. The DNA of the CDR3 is TGTGCCAGCAGAGAGACGGGAGGCTCTGGGGCCAACGTCCTGACTTTC. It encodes CASRETGGSGANVLTF.

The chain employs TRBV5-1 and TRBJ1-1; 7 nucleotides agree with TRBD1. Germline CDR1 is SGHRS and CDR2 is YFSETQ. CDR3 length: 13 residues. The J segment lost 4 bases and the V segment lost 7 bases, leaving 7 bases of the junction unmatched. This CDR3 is CASADRVGTEAFF. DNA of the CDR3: TGCGCCAGCGCAGACAGGGTGGGCACTGAAGCTTTCTTT. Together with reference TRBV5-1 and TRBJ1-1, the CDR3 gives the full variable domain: KAGVTQTPRYLIKTRGQQVTLSCSPISGHRSVSWYQQTPGQGLQFLFEYFSETQRNKGNFPGRFSGRQFSNSRSEMNVSTLELGDSALYLCASADRVGTEAFFGQGTRLTVV.

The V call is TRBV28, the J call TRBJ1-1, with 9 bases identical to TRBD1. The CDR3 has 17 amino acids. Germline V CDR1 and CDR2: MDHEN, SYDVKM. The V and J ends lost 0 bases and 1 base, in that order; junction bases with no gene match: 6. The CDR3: CASSLWDRGFRNTEAFF. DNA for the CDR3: TGTGCCAGCAGTTTATGGGACAGGGGCTTCCGGAACACTGAAGCTTTCTTT. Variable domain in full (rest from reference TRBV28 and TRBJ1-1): DVKVTQSSRYLVKRTGEKVFLECVQDMDHENMFWYRQDPGLGLRLIYFSYDVKMKEKGDIPEGYSVSREKKERFSLILESASTNQTSMYLCASSLWDRGFRNTEAFFGQGTRLTVV.

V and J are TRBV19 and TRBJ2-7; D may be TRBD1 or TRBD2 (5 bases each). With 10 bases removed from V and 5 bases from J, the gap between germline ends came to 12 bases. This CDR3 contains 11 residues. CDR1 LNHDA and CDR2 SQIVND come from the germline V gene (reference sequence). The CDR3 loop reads CATLRDHEQYV. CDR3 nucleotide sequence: TGTGCCACCCTAAGGGACCACGAGCAGTACGTC.

The CDR3 DNA is TGCGCCAGCAGTGAGCCAAATTGGGGTAAAAACATTCAGTACTTC. Its translation: CASSEPNWGKNIQYF. The chain recombines TRBV10-2 with TRBJ2-4, with D unclear. The CDR3 covers 15 residues. Germline loops: CDR1 WSHSY, CDR2 SAAADI. The V and J ends lost 2 bases and 4 bases respectively, with 12 bases between them.

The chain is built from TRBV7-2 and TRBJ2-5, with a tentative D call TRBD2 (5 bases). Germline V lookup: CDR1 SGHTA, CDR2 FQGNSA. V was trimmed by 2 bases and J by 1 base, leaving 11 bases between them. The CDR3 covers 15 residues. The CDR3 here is CASSLLGGIQETQYF. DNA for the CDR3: TGTGCCAGCAGCTTATTAGGAGGAATCCAAGAGACCCAGTACTTC.

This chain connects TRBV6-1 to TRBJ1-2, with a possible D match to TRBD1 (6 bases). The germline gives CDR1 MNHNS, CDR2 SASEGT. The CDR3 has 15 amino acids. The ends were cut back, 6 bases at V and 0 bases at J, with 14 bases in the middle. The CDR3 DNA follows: TGTGCCAGCAGGGGGAGGGGGGCCTCTAACTATGGCTACACCTTC. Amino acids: CASRGRGASNYGYTF.

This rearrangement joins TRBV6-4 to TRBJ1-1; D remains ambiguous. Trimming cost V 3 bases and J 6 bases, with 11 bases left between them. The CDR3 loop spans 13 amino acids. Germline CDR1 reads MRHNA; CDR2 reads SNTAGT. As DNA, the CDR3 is TGTGCCAGCAGTGAGGGGATATACGCTGAAGCTTTCTTT. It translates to CASSEGIYAEAFF.

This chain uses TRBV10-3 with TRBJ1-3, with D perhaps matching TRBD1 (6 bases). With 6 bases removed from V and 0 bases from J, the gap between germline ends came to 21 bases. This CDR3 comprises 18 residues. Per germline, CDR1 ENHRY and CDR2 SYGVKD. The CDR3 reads CAIRETVTGSRSGNTIYF. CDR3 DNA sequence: TGTGCCATCAGGGAGACAGTGACAGGCTCCCGCTCTGGAAACACCATATATTTT.

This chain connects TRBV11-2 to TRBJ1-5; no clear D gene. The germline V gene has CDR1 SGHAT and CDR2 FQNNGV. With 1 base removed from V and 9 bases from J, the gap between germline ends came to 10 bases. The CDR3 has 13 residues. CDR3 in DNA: TGTGCCAGCAGCTTAGTTTTTGACGCGCCCCAGCATTTT. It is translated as CASSLVFDAPQHF.

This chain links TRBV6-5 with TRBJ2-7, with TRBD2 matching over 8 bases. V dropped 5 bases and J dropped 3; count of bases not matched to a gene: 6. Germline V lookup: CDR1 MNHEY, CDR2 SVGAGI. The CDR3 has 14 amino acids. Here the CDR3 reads CASSPYRGGYEQYV. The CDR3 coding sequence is TGTGCCAGCAGTCCTTATCGGGGGGGCTACGAGCAGTACGTC.

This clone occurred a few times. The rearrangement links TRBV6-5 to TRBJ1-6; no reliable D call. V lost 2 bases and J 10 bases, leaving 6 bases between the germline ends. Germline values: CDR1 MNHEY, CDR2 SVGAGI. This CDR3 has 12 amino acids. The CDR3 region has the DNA TGTGCCAGCAGTTACGCCGGCTCACCCCTCCACTTT. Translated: CASSYAGSPLHF.

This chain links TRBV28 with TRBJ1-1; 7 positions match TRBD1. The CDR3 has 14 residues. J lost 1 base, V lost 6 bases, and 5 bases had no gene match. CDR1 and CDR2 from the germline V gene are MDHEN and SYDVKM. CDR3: CASRMTGTNTEAFF. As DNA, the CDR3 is TGTGCCAGCAGAATGACAGGGACGAACACTGAAGCTTTCTTT.

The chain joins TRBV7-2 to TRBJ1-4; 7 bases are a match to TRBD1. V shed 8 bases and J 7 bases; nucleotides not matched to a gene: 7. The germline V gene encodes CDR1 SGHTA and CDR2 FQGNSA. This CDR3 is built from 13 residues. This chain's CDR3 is CASQGGVAEKLFF. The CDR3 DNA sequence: TGTGCCAGCCAGGGGGGGGTGGCTGAAAAACTGTTTTTT.

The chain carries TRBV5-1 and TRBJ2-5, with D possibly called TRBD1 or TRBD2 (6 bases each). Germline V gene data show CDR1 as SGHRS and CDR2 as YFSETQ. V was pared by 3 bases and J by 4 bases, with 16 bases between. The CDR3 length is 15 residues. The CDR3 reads CASSSTQGGPETQYF. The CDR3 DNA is TGCGCCAGCAGCTCGACACAGGGAGGCCCAGAGACCCAGTACTTC.